These 14 T cell receptor beta chains share one sample of origin, sequenced in a study of T cell clonality in common variable immunodeficiency. Some clones are missing from TCRdb's copy, which holds only in-frame ones; the method was immunoSEQ multiplex PCR. The sample holds 55,000 to 65,000 clones, and no clone turns up only once. Sequenced input: peripheral blood mononuclear cells. All receptors come from a person aged 18 to 70 in good health.

This clone was counted ten times or more. Sequencing ends 3 residues short of the CDR3 end; the germline J gene provides the rest. V is TRBV12-3 or TRBV12-4 and J is TRBJ2-7, with a tentative D call TRBD1 (6 bases). CDR3 length: 16 residues. V was cut by 4 bases and J by 0 bases, with 16 bases left in between. The CDR3 loop reads CASSYQPGTLSYEQYF. Partial CDR3 DNA: TGTGCCAGCAGTTACCAACCCGGGACACTCTCCTACGAG.

There are many counts of this clone. Read coverage stops 3 residues before the CDR3 terminus; the germline J gene supplies the remainder. J is TRBJ2-7 and V is TRBV29-1; 8 bases match TRBD2. The junction had 13 bases not matched to a gene; V was cut back by 3 bases and J by 3 bases. The CDR3 spans 16 residues. Per germline, CDR1 SQVTM and CDR2 ANQGSEA. This CDR3 reads CSVEALGSGNFYEQYF. Partial CDR3 DNA: TGCAGCGTTGAGGCCCTCGGTAGCGGGAACTTCTACGAG.

This clone was recorded many times. The read falls 3 residues short of the CDR3 end, and the missing part is taken from the germline J gene. The chain is built from TRBV20-1 and TRBJ2-5; 8 bases line up with TRBD2. The CDR3 sequence is 15 residues long. Germline V gene data show CDR1 as DFQATT and CDR2 as SNEGSKA (reference sequence). Unmatched junction bases numbered 13, after V lost 6 bases and J lost 4 bases. The CDR3 sequence is CSALSVSGSGETQYF. The DNA read from the CDR3 is TGCAGTGCCCTGAGCGTGAGCGGGAGTGGAGAGACC.

A few counts support this clone. The covered CDR3 bases are TGTGCCAGCAGCTTAGCGGCGGGTAACTCTGGAAACACC. Encoded protein: CASSLAAGNSGNT. From start to end, the CDR3 is CASSLAAGNSGNTIYF. The chain employs TRBV7-6 and TRBJ1-3; D call uncertain. The CDR3 extends 3 residues past the end of the read, so its final part is completed from the germline J gene. V shed 0 bases and J shed 0 bases, with 9 bases lying between them. CDR3 length equals 16 residues. CDR1 and CDR2 (germline): SGHVS, FNYEAQ.

On this clone itself: The missing CDR3 end, 3 residues past where the read stops, is filled in from the germline J gene. The rearrangement links TRBV5-1 to TRBJ1-2; unclear D gene. V was trimmed by 4 bases and J by 0 bases, leaving 10 bases between them. The V gene's germline CDR1 is SGHRS and CDR2 YFSETQ. The CDR3 extends over 14 amino acids. The CDR3 DNA, read in part, is TGCGCCAGCAGCCTCGAGCCACCTAACTATGGC. It encodes CASSLEPPNYG. The whole CDR3 is CASSLEPPNYGYTF. Based on the CDR3 plus reference TRBV5-1 and TRBJ1-2, the full variable domain is KAGVTQTPRYLIKTRGQQVTLSCSPISGHRSVSWYQQTPGQGLQFLFEYFSETQRNKGNFPGRFSGRQFSNSRSEMNVSTLELGDSALYLCASSLEPPNYGYTFGSGTRLTVV.

Concerning this clone itself: From the germline J gene comes the end of the CDR3, since the read stops 3 residues before it. This chain joins TRBV20-1 and TRBJ2-1, with 10 bases identical to TRBD2. Germline CDR1 is DFQATT and CDR2 is SNEGSKA (reference sequence). V lost 3 bases to trimming and J lost 0 bases; unmatched junction nucleotides: 2. This CDR3 spans 15 amino acids. CDR3 sequence reads: CSARGLANSYNEQFF. CDR3 DNA, as far as it was read: TGCAGTGCTAGGGGACTAGCGAACTCCTACAATGAG.

This clone was seen many times. The CDR3 end lies 3 residues beyond the end of the read and is filled in from the germline J gene. The rearrangement links TRBV20-1 to TRBJ2-5; 14 bases are a match to TRBD2. This CDR3 spans 18 amino acids. CDR1 is DFQATT and CDR2 is SNEGSKA in the germline V gene (reference sequence). J was trimmed by 5 bases and V by 5 bases; bases with no gene match: 16. Partial CDR3 DNA: TGCAGTGCTTATCGGACTAGCGGGAGGATTATGGCAATGGAGACC. Translating it yields CSAYRTSGRIMAMET. The whole CDR3 region reads CSAYRTSGRIMAMETQYF.

This clone occurred many times. The CDR3 extends 3 residues past the end of the read, so its final part is completed from the germline J gene. The chain links TRBV6-1 to TRBJ2-2, with 8 bases that match TRBD2. The CDR3 runs to 16 residues. Germline CDR1 is MNHNS and CDR2 is SASEGT. Trimming took 2 bases from V and 4 from J; bases not matched to a gene: 6. The covered CDR3 bases are TGTGCCAGCAGTGAACTAAGCGGGAGAGTCACCGGGGAG. Translating it yields CASSELSGRVTGE. The entire CDR3 is CASSELSGRVTGELFF.

This clone was seen many times. The observed sequence ends 3 residues before the CDR3 terminus, with the missing tail filled in from the germline J gene. The chain carries TRBV7-2 and TRBJ2-7, with D maybe TRBD2 (5 bases). The CDR3 totals 15 residues. CDR1 is SGHTA, CDR2 FQGNSA, per germline. Trimming removed 5 bases from V and 2 bases from J, with 16 bases in between. CDR3 bases read: TGTGCCAGCAGCACCTTTTCTGAACTAGCCTACGAG. As protein: CASSTFSELAYE. The complete CDR3 reads CASSTFSELAYEQYF.

This clone came up many times. With the read ending 3 residues before the CDR3 end, the germline J gene is used to fill in that end. The chain carries TRBV20-1 and TRBJ2-7, with 8 positions matching TRBD2. Germline CDR1 is DFQATT and CDR2 is SNEGSKA (reference sequence). With 6 bases clipped from V and 2 bases from J, the junction kept 9 bases outside the gene matches. The CDR3 length is 14 residues. The CDR3 protein is CSAHASGYTYEQYF. The CDR3 bases that were read are TGCAGTGCCCACGCTAGCGGGTACACCTACGAG.

This clone appeared many times. The missing CDR3 end, 3 residues past where the read stops, is filled in from the germline J gene. This chain joins TRBV6-1 and TRBJ2-2, with D unresolved. The V end lost 3 bases, the J end lost 6 bases, and 8 bases lay between the germline ends. Germline V gene lookup returns CDR1 MNHNS and CDR2 SASEGT. The CDR3 is 13 residues long. The covered CDR3 bases are TGTGCCAGCAGTGAGTACGGTCCCGGGGAG. This translates into CASSEYGPGE. The full CDR3 is CASSEYGPGELFF.

Ten or more counts support this clone. The read gets to within 3 residues of the CDR3 end, and the germline J gene fills in the rest. The rearrangement uses TRBV7-9 and TRBJ1-5; D may be TRBD1 (5 bases). This CDR3 comprises 14 residues. The V end lost 5 bases, the J end lost 5 bases, and 13 bases lay between the germline ends. Per germline, CDR1 SEHNR and CDR2 FQNEAQ (reference sequence). The sequenced CDR3 bases are TGTGCCAGCAGCCTGGGGGGGAGCGATCAGCCC. This gives the protein CASSLGGSDQP. The CDR3 in its entirety is CASSLGGSDQPQHF.

This clone was counted many times. At one of its ends the junction is not consistent with the germline gene, which may arise from a read error. The read falls 3 residues short of the CDR3 end, and the missing part is taken from the germline J gene. The rearrangement uses TRBV4-2 and TRBJ2-1; 14 nucleotides align to TRBD2. The CDR3 has 16 amino acids. From germline, CDR1 is LGHNA and CDR2 YNFKEQ. CDR3 in amino acids: CASSQGTSGSWDEQFF. The CDR3 bases that were read are TGCGCCAGCAGCCAAGGGACTAGCGGGAGTTGGGATGAG.

This clone was recorded many times. The read finishes 3 residues shy of the CDR3 end, and the germline J gene is used to complete it. This chain joins TRBV19 and TRBJ1-4, with a weak D call TRBD1 (6 bases). With 4 bases removed from V and 6 bases from J, the gap between germline ends came to 9 bases. Looked up from germline, CDR1 is LNHDA and CDR2 is SQIVND (reference sequence). The CDR3 is made up of 13 amino acids. CDR3 amino acids: CASSTGTYEKLFF. CDR3 bases read: TGTGCCAGTAGTACCGGGACATATGAAAAA.